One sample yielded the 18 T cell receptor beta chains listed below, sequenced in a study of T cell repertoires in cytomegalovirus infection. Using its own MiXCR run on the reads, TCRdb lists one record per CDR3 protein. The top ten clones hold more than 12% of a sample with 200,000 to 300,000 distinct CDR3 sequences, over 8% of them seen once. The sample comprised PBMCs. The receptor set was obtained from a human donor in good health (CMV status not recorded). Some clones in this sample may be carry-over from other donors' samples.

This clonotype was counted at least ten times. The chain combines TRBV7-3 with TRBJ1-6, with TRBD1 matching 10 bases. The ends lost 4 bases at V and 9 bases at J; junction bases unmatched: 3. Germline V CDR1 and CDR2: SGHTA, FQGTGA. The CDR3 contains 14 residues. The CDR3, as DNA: TGTGCCAGCAGCTGGACAGGGGGAGGTTCACCCCTCCACTTT. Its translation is CASSWTGGGSPLHF.

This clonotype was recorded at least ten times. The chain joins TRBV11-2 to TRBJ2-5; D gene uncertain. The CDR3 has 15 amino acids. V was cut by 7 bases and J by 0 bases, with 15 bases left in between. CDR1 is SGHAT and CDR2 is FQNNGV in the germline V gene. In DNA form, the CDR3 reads TGTGCCAGCACCTCAAAGGGCGTCAACCAAGAGACCCAGTACTTC. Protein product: CASTSKGVNQETQYF.

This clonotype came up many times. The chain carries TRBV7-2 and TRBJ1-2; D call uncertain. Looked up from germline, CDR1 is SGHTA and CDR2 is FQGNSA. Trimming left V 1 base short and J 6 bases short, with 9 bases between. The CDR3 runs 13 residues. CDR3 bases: TGTGCCAGCAGCTTAGGGGTCTGGGATGGCTACACCTTC. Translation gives CASSLGVWDGYTF.

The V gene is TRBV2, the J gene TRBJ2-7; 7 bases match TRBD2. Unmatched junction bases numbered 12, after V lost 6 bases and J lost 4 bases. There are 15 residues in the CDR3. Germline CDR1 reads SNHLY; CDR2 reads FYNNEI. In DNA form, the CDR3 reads TGTGCCAGCAGCAGGGAGACCGGGGGACTATACGAGCAGTACTTC. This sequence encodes CASSRETGGLYEQYF.

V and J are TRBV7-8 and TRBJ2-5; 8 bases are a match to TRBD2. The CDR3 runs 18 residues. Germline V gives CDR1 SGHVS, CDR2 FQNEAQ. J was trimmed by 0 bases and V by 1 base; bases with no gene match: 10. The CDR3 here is CASSLDRGGRINQETQYF. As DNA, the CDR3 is TGTGCCAGCAGCTTAGACCGGGGGGGCCGAATCAACCAAGAGACCCAGTACTTC.

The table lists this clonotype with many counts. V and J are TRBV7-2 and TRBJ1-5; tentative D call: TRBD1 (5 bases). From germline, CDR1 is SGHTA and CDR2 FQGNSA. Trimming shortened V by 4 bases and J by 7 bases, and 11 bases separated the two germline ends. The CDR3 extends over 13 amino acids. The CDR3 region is CASSYRGGQPQHF. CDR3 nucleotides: TGTGCCAGCAGCTATAGGGGAGGCCAGCCCCAGCATTTT.

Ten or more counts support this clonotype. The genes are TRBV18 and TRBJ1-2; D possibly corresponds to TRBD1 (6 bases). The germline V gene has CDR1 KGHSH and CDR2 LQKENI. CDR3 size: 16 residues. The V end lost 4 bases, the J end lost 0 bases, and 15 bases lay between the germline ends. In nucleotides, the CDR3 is TGTGCCAGCTCACGACGGACAGAGCAAGCTAACTATGGCTACACCTTC. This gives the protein CASSRRTEQANYGYTF.

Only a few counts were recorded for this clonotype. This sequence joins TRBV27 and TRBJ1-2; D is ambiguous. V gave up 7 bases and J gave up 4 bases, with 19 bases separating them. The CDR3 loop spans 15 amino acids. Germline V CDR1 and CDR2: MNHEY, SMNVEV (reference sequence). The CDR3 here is CASKLETAQSYGYTF. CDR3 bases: TGTGCCAGCAAACTCGAAACAGCTCAATCCTATGGCTACACCTTC.

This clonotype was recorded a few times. CDR3 DNA: TGTGCCAGTTCGAAGACAGGGGGCTACGAGCAGTACTTC. Protein sequence: CASSKTGGYEQYF. The chain employs TRBV6-5 and TRBJ2-7, with 9 bases identical to TRBD1. The CDR3 sequence is 13 residues long. Looked up from germline, CDR1 is MNHEY and CDR2 is SVGAGI. With 9 bases clipped from V and 3 bases from J, the junction kept 6 bases outside the gene matches.

Written as DNA, the CDR3 is TGCGCCAGCAGCCAAGGGCAGGGTACCACCCTCCACTTT. Amino acid sequence: CASSQGQGTTLHF. This rearrangement joins TRBV4-3 to TRBJ1-6; maybe TRBD1 (5 bases). Trimming cost V 1 base and J 14 bases, with 12 bases left between them. Germline CDR1 and CDR2: LGHNA and YSLEER. The CDR3 loop spans 13 amino acids.

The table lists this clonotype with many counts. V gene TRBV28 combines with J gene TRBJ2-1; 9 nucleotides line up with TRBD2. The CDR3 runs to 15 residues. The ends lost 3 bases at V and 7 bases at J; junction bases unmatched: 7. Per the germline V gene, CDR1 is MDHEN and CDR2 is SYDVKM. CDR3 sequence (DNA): TGTGCCAGCAGTTTGCTGCGGGGGGGCAGGAATGAGCAGTTCTTC. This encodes CASSLLRGGRNEQFF. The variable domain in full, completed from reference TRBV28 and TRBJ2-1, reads DVKVTQSSRYLVKRTGEKVFLECVQDMDHENMFWYRQDPGLGLRLIYFSYDVKMKEKGDIPEGYSVSREKKERFSLILESASTNQTSMYLCASSLLRGGRNEQFFGPGTRLTVL.

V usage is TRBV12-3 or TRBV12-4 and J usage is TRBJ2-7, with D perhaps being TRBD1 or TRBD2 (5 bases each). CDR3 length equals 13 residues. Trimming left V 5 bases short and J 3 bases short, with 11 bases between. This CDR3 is CASSPWDRYEQYF. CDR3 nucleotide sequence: TGTGCCAGCAGTCCCTGGGACCGCTACGAGCAGTACTTC.

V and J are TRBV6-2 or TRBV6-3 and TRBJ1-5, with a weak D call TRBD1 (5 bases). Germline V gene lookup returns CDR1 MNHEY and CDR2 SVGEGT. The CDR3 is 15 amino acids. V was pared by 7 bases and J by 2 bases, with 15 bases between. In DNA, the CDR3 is TGTGCCAGCACCACGGGGCACTCCGGCAATCAGCCCCAGCATTTT. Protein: CASTTGHSGNQPQHF.

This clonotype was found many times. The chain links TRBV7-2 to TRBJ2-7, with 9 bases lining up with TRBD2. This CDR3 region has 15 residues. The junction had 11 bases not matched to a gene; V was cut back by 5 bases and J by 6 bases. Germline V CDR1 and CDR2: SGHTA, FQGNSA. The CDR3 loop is CASSLNALAGTEQYF. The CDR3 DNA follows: TGTGCCAGCAGCCTTAATGCTCTAGCGGGAACCGAGCAGTACTTC.

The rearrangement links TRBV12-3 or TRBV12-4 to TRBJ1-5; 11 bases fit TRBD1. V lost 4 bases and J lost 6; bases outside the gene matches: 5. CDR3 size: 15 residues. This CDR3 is CASSSGTGGSQPQHF. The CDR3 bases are TGTGCCAGCAGTTCTGGGACAGGGGGGAGTCAGCCCCAGCATTTT.

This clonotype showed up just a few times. For the CDR3, the DNA is TGCAGCGCCCAGCGTGGAGGGTCGGAGACCCAGTACTTC. Protein product: CSAQRGGSETQYF. The chain links TRBV29-1 to TRBJ2-5, with D tentatively TRBD2 (6 bases). This CDR3 contains 13 residues. V lost 7 bases and J lost 5, with 17 bases in between. Germline V gene data show CDR1 as SQVTM and CDR2 as ANQGSEA.

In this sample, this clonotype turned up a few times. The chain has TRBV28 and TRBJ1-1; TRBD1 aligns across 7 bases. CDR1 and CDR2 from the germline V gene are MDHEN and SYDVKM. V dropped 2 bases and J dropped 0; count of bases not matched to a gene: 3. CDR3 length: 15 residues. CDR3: CASSLDRALNTEAFF. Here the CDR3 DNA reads TGTGCCAGCAGTTTAGACAGGGCCCTGAACACTGAAGCTTTCTTT.

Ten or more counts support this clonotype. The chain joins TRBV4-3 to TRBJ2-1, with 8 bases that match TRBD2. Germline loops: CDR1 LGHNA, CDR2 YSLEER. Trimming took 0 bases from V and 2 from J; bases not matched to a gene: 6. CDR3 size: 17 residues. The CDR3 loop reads CASSQDLTSGPYNEQFF. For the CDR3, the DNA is TGCGCCAGCAGCCAAGATTTAACTAGCGGACCCTACAATGAGCAGTTCTTC.